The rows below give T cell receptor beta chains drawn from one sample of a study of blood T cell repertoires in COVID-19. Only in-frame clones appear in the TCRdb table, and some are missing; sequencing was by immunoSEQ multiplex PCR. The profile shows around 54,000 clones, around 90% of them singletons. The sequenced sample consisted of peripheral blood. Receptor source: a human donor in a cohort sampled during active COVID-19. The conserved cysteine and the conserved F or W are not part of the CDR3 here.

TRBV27 ASSRYNTEAF
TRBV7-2 ASSLIADSYEQY
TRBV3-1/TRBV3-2 ASSPGGRRNTEAF
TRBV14 ASSQGTRQPQH
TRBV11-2 ASSRIRDRDYGYT
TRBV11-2 ASSLVRGGTGDNEQF
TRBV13 ASSLGTAHYEQY
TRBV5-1 ASSFRAGGPGDTQY
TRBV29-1 SVGDRLNTEAF
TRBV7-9 ASSHRANTGELF
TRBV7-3 ASSLMGTGNTEAF
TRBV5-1 ASSRDRAAKNIQY
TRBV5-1 ASSRDRGSGNTIY
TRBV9 ASSPASGTNTGELF
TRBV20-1 SASRVAKNIQY
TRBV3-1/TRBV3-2 ASSSSGANVLT
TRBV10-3 AISENGYGYT
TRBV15 ATSPPQSGGANYGYT
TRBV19 ASSGLPGNEQF
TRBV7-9 ASSLDTGNTIY
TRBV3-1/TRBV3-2 ASSQVGRISPLH
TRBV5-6 ASSLGQNYEQY
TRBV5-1 ASSLAGRASYEQY
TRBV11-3 ASSLGMTGLANEQF
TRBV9 ASSPLGAGELF
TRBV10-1 ASSGYRGETQY
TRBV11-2 ASSLELQYEQY
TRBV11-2 ASSSGHGYT
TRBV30 AWSVRSGAPNEQF
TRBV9 ASSPRGIRSGNTIY
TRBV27 ASSGYRDVQETQY
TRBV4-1 ASSQDQGIAREQY
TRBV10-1 ASSGGSQSGANVLT
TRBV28 ASSSPGQNYGYT
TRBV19 ASSKSGILYEQY
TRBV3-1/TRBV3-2 ASSREDSGYEQY
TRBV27 ASSSGHGASYEQY
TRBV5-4 ASSSLLDTGELF
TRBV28 ASSFIDRNTGELF
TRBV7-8 ASSLVAYEQY
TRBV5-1 ASSQGQGSMNTEAF
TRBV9 ASSVAGGTGLGTEAF
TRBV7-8 ASSRDRGRDYGYT
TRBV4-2 ASSRELTGNTEAF
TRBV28 ASSARQGAIDEAF
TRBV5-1 ASSLGLAGGYNEQF
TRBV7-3 ASSSSGRNTDTQY
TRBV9 ASSPPSSEAF